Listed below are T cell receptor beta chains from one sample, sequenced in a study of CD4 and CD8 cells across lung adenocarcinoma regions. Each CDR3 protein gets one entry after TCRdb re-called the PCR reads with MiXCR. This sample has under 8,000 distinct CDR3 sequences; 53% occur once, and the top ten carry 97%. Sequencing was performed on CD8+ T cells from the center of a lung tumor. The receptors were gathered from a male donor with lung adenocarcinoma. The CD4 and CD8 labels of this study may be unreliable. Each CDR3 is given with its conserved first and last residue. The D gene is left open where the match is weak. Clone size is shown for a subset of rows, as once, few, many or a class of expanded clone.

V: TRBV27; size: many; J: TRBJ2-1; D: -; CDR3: CASSSATRTVPEQFF; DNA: TGTGCCAGCAGTTCAGCGACTAGGACCGTCCCTGAGCAGTTCTTC
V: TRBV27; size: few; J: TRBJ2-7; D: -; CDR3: CASSLLRGFEQYF; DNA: TGTGCCAGCAGTTTGTTGAGGGGGTTCGAGCAGTACTTC
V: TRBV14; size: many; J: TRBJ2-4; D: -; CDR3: CASSQDKQVRDDIQYF; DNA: TGTGCCAGCAGCCAAGATAAACAGGTTAGGGATGACATTCAGTACTTC
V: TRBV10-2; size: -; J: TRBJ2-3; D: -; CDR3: CAREECDTDTQYF; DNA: TGCGCCAGGGAGGAGTGCGACACAGATACGCAGTATTTC
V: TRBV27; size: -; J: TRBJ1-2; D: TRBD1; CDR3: CASSLISGTGGGYGYTF; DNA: TGTGCCAGCAGTCTGATCTCCGGGACAGGGGGTGGCTATGGCTACACCTTC
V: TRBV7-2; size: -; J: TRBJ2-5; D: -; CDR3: CASSLNPGVETQYF; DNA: TGTGCCAGCAGCTTAAACCCAGGGGTAGAGACCCAGTACTTC
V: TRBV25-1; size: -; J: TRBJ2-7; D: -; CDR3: CASKTESYEQYF; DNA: TGTGCCAGCAAAACAGAGTCCTACGAGCAGTACTTC
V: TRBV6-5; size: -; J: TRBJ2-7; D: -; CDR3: CASRLGQFYEQYF; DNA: TGTGCCAGCAGGTTAGGACAGTTCTACGAGCAGTACTTC
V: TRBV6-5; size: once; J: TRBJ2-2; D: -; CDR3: CASSYRLTNTGELFF; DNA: TGTGCCAGCAGTTACAGACTAACGAACACCGGGGAGCTGTTTTTT
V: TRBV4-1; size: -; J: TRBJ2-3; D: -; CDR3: CASSRLASDTQYF; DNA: TGCGCCAGCAGCCGGCTAGCGTCGGATACGCAGTATTTT
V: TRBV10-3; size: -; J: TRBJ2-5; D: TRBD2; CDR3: CAISDPGLAGRETQYF; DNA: TGTGCCATCAGTGACCCCGGCTTAGCGGGAAGAGAGACCCAGTACTTC
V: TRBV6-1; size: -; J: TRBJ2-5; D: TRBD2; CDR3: CASSAGAGGRDQETQYF; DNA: TGTGCCAGCAGTGCGGGGGCGGGGGGCCGTGACCAAGAGACCCAGTACTTC
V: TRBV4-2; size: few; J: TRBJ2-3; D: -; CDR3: CASSRRHAGTLRTDTQYF; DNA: TGTGCCAGCAGCAGGCGACACGCGGGCACCCTTCGCACAGATACGCAGTATTTT
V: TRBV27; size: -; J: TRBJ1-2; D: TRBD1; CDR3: CASSPDTGTGRRGYTF; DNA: TGTGCCAGCAGTCCGGATACCGGGACAGGGAGGCGCGGCTACACCTTC
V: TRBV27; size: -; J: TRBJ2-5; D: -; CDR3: CASRDSPQETQYF; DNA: TGTGCCAGCAGGGACAGCCCCCAAGAGACCCAGTACTTC
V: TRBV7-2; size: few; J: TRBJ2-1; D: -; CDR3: CASSAPGDFYNEQFF; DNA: TGTGCCAGCAGCGCCCCCGGGGACTTTTACAATGAGCAGTTCTTC
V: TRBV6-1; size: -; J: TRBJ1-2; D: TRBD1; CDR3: CASWGQGASGYTF; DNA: TGTGCCAGCTGGGGACAGGGGGCGTCAGGCTACACCTTC
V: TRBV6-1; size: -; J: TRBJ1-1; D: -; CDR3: CASSEAENTEAFF; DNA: TGTGCCAGCAGTGAAGCAGAGAACACTGAAGCTTTCTTT
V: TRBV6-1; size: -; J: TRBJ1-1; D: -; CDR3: CASSHGGFGTEAFF; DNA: TGTGCCAGCAGCCACGGGGGGTTTGGTACTGAAGCTTTCTTT
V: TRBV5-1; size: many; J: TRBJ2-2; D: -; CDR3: CASSPQTSNTGELFF; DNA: TGCGCCAGCAGCCCCCAGACATCGAACACCGGGGAGCTGTTTTTT
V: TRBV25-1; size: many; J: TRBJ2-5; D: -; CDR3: CASSEFERTQYF; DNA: TGTGCCAGCAGTGAATTTGAGAGAACCCAGTACTTC
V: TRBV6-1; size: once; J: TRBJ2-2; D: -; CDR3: CASSKDPGIRDGELFF; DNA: TGTGCCAGCAGTAAAGATCCGGGGATAAGGGACGGGGAGCTGTTTTTT
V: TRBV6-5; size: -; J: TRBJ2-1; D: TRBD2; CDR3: CASSYWASGKREQFF; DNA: TGTGCCAGCAGTTACTGGGCTAGCGGGAAGCGTGAGCAGTTCTTC
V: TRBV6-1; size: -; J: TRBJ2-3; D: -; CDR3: CASAGGGGPGTDTQYF; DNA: TGTGCCAGCGCGGGGGGAGGGGGCCCTGGCACAGATACGCAGTATTTC
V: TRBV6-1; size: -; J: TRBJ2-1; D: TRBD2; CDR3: CASIPAGGPWNEQFF; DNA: TGTGCCAGCATCCCAGCGGGAGGGCCTTGGAATGAGCAGTTCTTC
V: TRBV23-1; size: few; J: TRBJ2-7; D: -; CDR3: CASTSPGAGKNEQYF; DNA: TGCGCCAGTACCTCACCAGGGGCGGGAAAGAACGAGCAGTACTTC
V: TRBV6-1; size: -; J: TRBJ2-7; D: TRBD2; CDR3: CASTGLAGGGEQYF; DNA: TGTGCCAGCACCGGACTAGCGGGAGGTGGCGAGCAGTACTTC
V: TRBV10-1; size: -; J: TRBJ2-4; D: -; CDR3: CASLSGRKSKDTQYF; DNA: TGCGCCAGCTTGTCGGGGCGAAAATCCAAAGATACGCAGTACTTC
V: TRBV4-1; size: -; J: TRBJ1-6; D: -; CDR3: CASSQEGRTLHF; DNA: TGCGCCAGCAGCCAAGAAGGGAGAACCCTCCACTTT
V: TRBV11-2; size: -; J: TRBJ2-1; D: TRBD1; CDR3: CASSADRGNIQFF; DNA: TGTGCCAGCAGCGCCGACAGGGGAAACATTCAGTTCTTC
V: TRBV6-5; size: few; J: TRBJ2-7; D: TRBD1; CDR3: CASSYSPGQGSEQYF; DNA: TGTGCCAGCAGTTACTCACCGGGACAGGGATCCGAGCAGTACTTC
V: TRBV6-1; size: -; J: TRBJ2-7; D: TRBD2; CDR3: CASSEGSSGRAGEQYF; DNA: TGTGCCAGCAGTGAAGGGTCTAGCGGGAGGGCTGGCGAGCAGTACTTC
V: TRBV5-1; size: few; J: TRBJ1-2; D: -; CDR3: CASSLERREGGYTF; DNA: TGCGCCAGCAGCTTGGAACGGCGGGAAGGAGGCTACACCTTC
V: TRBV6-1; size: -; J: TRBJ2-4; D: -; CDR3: CASSEPGNRVLIAKNIQYF; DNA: TGTGCCAGCAGTGAACCCGGCAACAGGGTCTTAATAGCCAAAAACATTCAGTACTTC
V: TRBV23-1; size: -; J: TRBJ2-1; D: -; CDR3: CASSRNRDSSYNEQFF; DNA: TGCGCCAGCAGTCGAAACAGGGATTCCTCCTACAATGAGCAGTTCTTC
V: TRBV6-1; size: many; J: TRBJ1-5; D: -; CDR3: CASSNINAVQPQHF; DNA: TGTGCCAGCAGTAATATTAATGCGGTACAGCCCCAGCATTTT
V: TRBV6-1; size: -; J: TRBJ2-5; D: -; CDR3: CASRGDSETQYF; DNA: TGTGCCAGCAGGGGGGATTCGGAGACCCAGTACTTC
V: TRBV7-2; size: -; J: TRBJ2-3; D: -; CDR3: CASSLGVARDQETQYF; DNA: TGTGCCAGCAGCTTAGGTGTGGCGCGAGATCAAGAGACCCAGTATTTT
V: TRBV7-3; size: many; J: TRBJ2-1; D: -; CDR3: CASSLSSYNEQFF; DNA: TGTGCCAGCAGCTTAAGCTCCTACAATGAGCAGTTCTTC
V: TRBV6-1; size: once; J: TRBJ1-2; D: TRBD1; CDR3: CASSEDRGLGGYTF; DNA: TGTGCCAGCAGTGAAGACAGGGGGCTAGGTGGCTACACCTTC
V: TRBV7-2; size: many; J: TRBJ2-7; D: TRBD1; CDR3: CASSWDRGQYEQYF; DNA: TGTGCCAGCAGCTGGGACAGGGGGCAATACGAGCAGTACTTC
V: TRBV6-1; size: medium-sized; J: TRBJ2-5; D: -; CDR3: CASRESWQGKTQYF; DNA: TGTGCCAGCAGGGAAAGTTGGCAGGGGAAGACCCAGTACTTC
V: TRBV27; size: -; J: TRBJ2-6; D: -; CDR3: CASSSRGSGANVQSF; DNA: TGTGCCAGCAGTTCAAGGGGCTCTGGGGCCAACGTGCAGTCCTTC
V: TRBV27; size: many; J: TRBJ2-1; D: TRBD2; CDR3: CASSRTSGRTPEQFF; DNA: TGTGCCAGCAGCAGGACTAGCGGGAGAACCCCTGAGCAGTTCTTC
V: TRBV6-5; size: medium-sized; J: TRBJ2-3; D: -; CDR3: CASSYRDGGPSTDTQYF; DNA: TGTGCCAGCAGTTATCGAGACGGGGGACCTAGCACAGATACGCAGTATTTT
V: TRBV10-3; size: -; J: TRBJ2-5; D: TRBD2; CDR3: CAISGAGVETQYF; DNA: TGTGCCATCAGTGGGGCGGGAGTGGAGACCCAGTACTTC
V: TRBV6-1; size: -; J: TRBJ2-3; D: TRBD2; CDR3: CASRWTSGTDTQYF; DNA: TGTGCCAGCAGATGGACTAGCGGCACAGATACGCAGTATTTT
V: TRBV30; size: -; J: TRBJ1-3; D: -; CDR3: CAWSGSFGNTIYF; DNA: TGTGCCTGGAGTGGCAGCTTTGGAAACACCATATATTTT
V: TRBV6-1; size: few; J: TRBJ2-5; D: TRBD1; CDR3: CASRRDRTSGAQYF; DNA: TGTGCCAGCAGACGGGACAGGACCTCCGGGGCCCAGTACTTC
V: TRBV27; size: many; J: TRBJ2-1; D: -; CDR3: CASSFFVTSGLGTEQFF; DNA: TGTGCCAGCAGTTTTTTCGTGACTTCGGGATTGGGAACCGAGCAGTTCTTC
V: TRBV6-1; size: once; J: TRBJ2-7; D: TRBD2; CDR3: CASSVIAGGYEQYF; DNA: TGTGCCAGCAGTGTGATAGCGGGGGGCTACGAGCAGTACTTC
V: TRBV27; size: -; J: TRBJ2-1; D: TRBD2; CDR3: CASSLFGTTYSYNEQFF; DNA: TGTGCCAGCAGTTTATTTGGGACTACCTACTCCTACAATGAGCAGTTCTTC
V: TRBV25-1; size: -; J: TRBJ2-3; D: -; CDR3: CASTSTSRDVNTQYF; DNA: TGTGCCAGCACTTCCACCAGCAGGGATGTAAATACGCAGTATTTT
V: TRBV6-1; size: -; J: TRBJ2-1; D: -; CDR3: CATNRVRNEQFF; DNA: TGTGCCACTAACAGGGTGAGGAATGAGCAGTTCTTC
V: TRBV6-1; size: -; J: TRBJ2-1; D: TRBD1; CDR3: CASSREQGIYNEQFF; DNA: TGTGCCAGCAGTAGGGAACAGGGGATCTACAATGAGCAGTTCTTC